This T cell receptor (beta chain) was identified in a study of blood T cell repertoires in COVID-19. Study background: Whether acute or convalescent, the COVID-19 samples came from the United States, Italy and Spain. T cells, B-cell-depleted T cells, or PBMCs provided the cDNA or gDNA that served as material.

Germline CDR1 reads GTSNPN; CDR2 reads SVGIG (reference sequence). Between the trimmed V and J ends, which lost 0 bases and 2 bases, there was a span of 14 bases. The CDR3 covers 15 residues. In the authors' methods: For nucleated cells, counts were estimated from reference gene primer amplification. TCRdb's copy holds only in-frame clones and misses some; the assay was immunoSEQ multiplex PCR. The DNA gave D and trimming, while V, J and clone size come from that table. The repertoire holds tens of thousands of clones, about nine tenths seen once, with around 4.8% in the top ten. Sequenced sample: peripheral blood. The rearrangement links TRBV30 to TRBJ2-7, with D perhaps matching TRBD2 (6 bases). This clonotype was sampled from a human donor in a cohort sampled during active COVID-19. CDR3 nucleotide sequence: TGTGCCTGGAGTGTACAAGGGACTCGGACCTACGAGCAGTACTTC. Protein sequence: CAWSVQGTRTYEQYF.